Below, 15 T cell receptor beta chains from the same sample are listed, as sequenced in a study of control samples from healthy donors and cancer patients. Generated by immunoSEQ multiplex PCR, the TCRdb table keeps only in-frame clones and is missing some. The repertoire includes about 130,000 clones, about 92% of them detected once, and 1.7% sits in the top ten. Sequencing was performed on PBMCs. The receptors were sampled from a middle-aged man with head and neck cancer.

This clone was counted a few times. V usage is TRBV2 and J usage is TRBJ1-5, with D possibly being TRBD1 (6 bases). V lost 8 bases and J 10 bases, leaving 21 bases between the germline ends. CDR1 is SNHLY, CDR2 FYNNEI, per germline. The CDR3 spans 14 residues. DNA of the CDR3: TGTGCCAGCGGAAAACGGACAGCCCGGGAACCCCAGCATTTT. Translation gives CASGKRTAREPQHF.

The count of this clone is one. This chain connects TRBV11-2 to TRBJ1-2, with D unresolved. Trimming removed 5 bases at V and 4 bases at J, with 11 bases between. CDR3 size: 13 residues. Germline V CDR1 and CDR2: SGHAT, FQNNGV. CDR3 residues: CASSARRIYGYTF. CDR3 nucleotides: TGTGCCAGCAGCGCTCGGAGGATCTATGGCTACACCTTC.

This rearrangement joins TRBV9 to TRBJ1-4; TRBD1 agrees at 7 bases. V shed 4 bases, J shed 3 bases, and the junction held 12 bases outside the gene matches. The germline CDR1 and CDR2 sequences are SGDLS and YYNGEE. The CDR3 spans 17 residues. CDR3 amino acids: CASSSTGFGVSNEKLFF. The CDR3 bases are TGTGCCAGCAGCTCGACAGGGTTCGGGGTATCTAATGAAAAACTGTTTTTT.

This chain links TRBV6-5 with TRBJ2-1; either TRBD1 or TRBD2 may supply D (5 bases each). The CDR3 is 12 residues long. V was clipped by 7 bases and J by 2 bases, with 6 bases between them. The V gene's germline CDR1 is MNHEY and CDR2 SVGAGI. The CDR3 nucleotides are TGTGCCAGCATGGGACCCTACAATGAGCAGTTCTTC. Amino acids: CASMGPYNEQFF.

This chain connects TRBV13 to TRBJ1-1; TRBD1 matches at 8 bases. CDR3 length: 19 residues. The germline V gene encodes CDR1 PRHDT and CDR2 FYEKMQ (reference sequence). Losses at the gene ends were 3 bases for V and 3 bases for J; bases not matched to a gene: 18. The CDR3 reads CASSLGGTGTGRSDTEAFF. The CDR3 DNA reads TGTGCCAGCAGCTTGGGGGGGACCGGGACAGGACGCTCGGACACTGAAGCTTTCTTT.

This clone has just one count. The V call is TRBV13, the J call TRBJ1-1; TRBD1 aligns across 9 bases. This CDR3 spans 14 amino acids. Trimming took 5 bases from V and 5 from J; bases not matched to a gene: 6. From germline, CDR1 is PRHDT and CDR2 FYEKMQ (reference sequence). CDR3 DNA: TGTGCCAGCAGCGAACAGGACAGGGGAACTGAAGCTTTCTTT. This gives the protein CASSEQDRGTEAFF.

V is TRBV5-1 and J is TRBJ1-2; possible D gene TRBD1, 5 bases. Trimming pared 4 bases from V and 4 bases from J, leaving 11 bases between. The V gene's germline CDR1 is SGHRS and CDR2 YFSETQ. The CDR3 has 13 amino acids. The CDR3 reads CASSPGDSYGYTF. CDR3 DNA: TGCGCCAGCAGCCCCGGTGACAGCTATGGCTACACCTTC.

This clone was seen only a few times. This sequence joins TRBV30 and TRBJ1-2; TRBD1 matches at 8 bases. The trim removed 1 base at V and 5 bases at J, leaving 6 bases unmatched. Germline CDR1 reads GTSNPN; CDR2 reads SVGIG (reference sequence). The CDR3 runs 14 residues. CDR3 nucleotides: TGTGCCTGGAGTGGACTGACAGGGGCATATGGCTACACCTTC. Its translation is CAWSGLTGAYGYTF.

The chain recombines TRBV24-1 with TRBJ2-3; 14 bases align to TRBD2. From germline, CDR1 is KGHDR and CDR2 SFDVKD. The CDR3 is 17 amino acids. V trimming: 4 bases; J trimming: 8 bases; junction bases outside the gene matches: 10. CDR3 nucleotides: TGTGCCACCAGTGAGAAGACTAGCGGGGGGGCCAGGAGTACGCAGTATTTT. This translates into CATSEKTSGGARSTQYF.

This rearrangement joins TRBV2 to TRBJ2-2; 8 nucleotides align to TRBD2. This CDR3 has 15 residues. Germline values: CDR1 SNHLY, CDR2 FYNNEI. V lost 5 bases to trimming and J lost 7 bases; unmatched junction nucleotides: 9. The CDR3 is CASSPGGASDGELFF. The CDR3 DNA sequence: TGTGCCAGCAGTCCCGGGGGGGCCAGTGACGGGGAGCTGTTTTTT.

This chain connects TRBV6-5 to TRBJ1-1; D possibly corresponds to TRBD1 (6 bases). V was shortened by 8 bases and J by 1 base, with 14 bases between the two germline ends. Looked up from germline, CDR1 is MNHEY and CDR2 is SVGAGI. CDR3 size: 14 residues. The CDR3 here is CASCAGVANTEAFF. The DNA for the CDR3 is TGTGCCAGCTGCGCAGGGGTTGCGAACACTGAAGCTTTCTTT.

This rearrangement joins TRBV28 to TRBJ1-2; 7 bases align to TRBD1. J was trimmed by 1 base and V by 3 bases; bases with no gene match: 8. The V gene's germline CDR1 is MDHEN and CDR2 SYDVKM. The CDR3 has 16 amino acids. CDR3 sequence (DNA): TGTGCCAGCAGTTTGGTAAGGGACAGTCGTAACTATGGCTACACCTTC. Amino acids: CASSLVRDSRNYGYTF.

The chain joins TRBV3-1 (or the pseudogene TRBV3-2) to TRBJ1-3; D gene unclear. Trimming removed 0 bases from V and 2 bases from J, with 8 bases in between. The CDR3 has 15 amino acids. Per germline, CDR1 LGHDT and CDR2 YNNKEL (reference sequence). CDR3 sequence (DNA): TGTGCCAGCAGCCAAGACAGGAAAACTGGAAACACCATATATTTT. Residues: CASSQDRKTGNTIYF.

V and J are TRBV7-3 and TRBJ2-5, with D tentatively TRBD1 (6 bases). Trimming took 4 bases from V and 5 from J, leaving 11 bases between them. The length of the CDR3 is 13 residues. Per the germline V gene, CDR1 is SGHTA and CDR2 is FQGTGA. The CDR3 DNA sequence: TGTGCCAGCAGCTGGACAGCCGAGGAGACCCAGTACTTC. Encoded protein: CASSWTAEETQYF.

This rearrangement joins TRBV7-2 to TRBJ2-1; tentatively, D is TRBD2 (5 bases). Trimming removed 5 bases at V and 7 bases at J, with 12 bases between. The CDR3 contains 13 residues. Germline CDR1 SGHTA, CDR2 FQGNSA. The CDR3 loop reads CASSDARGNEQFF. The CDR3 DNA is TGTGCCAGCAGCGACGCGCGAGGGAATGAGCAGTTCTTC.